The 3 T cell receptor beta chains presented below share a single source sample, sequenced in a study of sequential checkpoint blockade in melanoma. Sequencing used immunoSEQ multiplex PCR; TCRdb keeps in-frame clones, though not all of them. The table lists under 20,000 clones, more than 70% of them singletons. Treatment here: randomized to nivolumab then ipilimumab (arm A) or the reverse (arm B). The sample in question was CD8+ T cells sorted from blood (inferred from file names), obtained from a patient given nivolumab and ipilimumab in sequence. These receptors originate from a human donor with melanoma.

The CDR3 sequence is CASSGWGQGETEAFF. CDR3 coding DNA: TGTGCCAGCAGCGGATGGGGACAGGGAGAAACTGAAGCTTTCTTT. The J gene is TRBJ1-1, the V gene TRBV7-6; 9 nucleotides match TRBD1. The CDR3 runs 15 residues. After removal of 5 bases from V and 5 bases from J, the junction contained 9 bases not matched to a gene. Germline lookup yields CDR1 SGHVS and CDR2 FNYEAQ.

The chain couples TRBV7-6 to TRBJ2-2, with 9 nucleotides matching TRBD2. The ends lost 5 bases at V and 7 bases at J; junction bases unmatched: 8. CDR3 size: 15 residues. CDR1 and CDR2 from the germline V gene are SGHVS and FNYEAQ. CDR3 in DNA: TGTGCCAGCAGCCCATCGGCGGGAGGGGGCGGGGAGCTGTTTTTT. It translates to CASSPSAGGGGELFF.

This clone was observed a few times. The CDR3 region has the DNA TGTGCCAGCAGCCTCTTAGCGGGGTTCACAGATACGCAGTATTTT. Translating gives CASSLLAGFTDTQYF. The genes are TRBV14 and TRBJ2-3, with 8 bases that match TRBD2. After removal of 4 bases from V and 2 bases from J, the junction contained 5 bases not matched to a gene. The CDR3 contains 15 residues. CDR1 and CDR2 from the germline V gene are SGHDN and FVKESK.